A selection of T cell receptor beta chains follows, all from one sample in a study of CD8+CD57+ T cells in acquired aplastic anemia. MiXCR, applied by TCRdb to the reads, yields one record per CDR3 protein. The sample shows 200,000 to 250,000 distinct CDR3 sequences, under 50% of them seen only once. The specimen was sorted CD4+, CD8+, or CD8+CD57+ T cells (not recorded which) from PBMCs. These receptors came from a human donor with aplastic anemia. CDR3s include the opening cysteine and the closing phenylalanine or tryptophan. Fields, in order: J gene, CDR3 length, V gene, CDR3 protein.

>TRBJ1-5|14|TRBV5-1
CASSLEGLGQPQHF
>TRBJ1-6|15|TRBV11-2
CASSARGWGNSPLHF
>TRBJ2-3|16|TRBV10-3
CAISEVDEGGGAKQYF
>TRBJ2-2|15|TRBV11-2
CASSLSQANTGELFF
>TRBJ1-2|16|TRBV7-2
CASSLATGTGGGGYTF
>TRBJ1-1|13|TRBV10-1
CASRRGMNTEAFF
>TRBJ2-1|16|TRBV5-1
CASSLGGSLSYNEQFF
>TRBJ1-4|15|TRBV2
CASSEARVIGEKLFF
>TRBJ1-2|14|TRBV6-6
CATKDRGALDGYTF
>TRBJ1-5|19|TRBV10-2
CASSESYRVGTGGNQPQHF
>TRBJ1-1|15|TRBV11-3
CASRSLLEPNTEAFF
>TRBJ1-2|14|TRBV7-9
CASSYTGTNYGYTF
>TRBJ1-1|14|TRBV10-3
CAISESQGGTEAFF
>TRBJ2-7|17|TRBV15
CATSRGGGRSLTYEQYF
>TRBJ2-7|16|TRBV7-9
CASTTTPGTGRYEQYF